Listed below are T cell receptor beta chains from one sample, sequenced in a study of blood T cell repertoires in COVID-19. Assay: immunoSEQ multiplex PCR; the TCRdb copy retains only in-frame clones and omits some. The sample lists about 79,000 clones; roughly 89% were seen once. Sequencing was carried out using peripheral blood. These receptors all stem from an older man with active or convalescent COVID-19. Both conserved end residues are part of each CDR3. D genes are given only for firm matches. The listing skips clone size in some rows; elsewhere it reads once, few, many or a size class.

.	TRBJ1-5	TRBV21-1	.	TGTGCCAGCAGCAAAGAGGGACAGTATAGCAATCAGCCCCAGCATTTT	CASSKEGQYSNQPQHF
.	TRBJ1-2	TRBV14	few	TGTGCCAGCAGCCAAACTCCTGGGGAGAGCTATGGCTACACCTTC	CASSQTPGESYGYTF
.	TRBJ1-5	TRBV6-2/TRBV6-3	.	TGTGCCAGCAGTTACTCGTCTCACTATAGCAATCAGCCCCAGCATTTT	CASSYSSHYSNQPQHF
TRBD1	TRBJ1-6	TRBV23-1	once	TGCGCCAGCAGTCGGGACAGGGGATTCAATTCACCCCTCCACTTT	CASSRDRGFNSPLHF
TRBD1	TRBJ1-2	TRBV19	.	TGTGCCAGTAGCCTCGTAGGCCCCGGGACAGGGGGCTATGGCTACACCTTC	CASSLVGPGTGGYGYTF
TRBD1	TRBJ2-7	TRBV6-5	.	TGTGCCAGCAGAGACAGGGGGCGCAGGCCCTACGAGCAGTACTTC	CASRDRGRRPYEQYF
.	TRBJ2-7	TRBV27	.	TGTGCCAGCAGTTTATATGGACAGCTAGTCTACGAGCAGTACTTC	CASSLYGQLVYEQYF
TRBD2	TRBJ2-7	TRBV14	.	TGTGCCAGCAGCCAACATAGCGGGACGTCCTACGAGCAGTACTTC	CASSQHSGTSYEQYF
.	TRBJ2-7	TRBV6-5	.	TGTGCCAGCAGTTACACTGCAGGGTACGAGCAGTACTTC	CASSYTAGYEQYF
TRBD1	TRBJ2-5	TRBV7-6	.	TGTGCCAGCAGCTTATGGGGAGCGGCTCAACAGGGGGAGACCCAGTACTTC	CASSLWGAAQQGETQYF
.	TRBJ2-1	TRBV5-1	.	TGCGCCAGCAGCTTGGAGGGGTTGGAATGGAATGAGCAGTTCTTC	CASSLEGLEWNEQFF
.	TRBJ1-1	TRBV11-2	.	TGTGCCAGCAGCTTAGGTCACCTACTATTGAACACTGAAGCTTTCTTT	CASSLGHLLLNTEAFF
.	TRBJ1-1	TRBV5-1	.	TGCGCCAGCACGCAACAGGGAGATAACACTGAAGCTTTCTTT	CASTQQGDNTEAFF
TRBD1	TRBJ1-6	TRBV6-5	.	TGTGCCAGCATGGGGACAGGGGCTTCACCCCTCCACTTT	CASMGTGASPLHF
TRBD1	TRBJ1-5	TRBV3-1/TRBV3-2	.	TGTGCCAGCAGCCACGGGGGACAGGGGGCTCGGGTCCAGCATTTT	CASSHGGQGARVQHF
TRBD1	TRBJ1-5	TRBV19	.	TGTGCCAGTTGGGGACAGGCAAGCAATCAGCCCCAGCATTTT	CASWGQASNQPQHF
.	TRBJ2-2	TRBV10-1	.	TGCGCCAGCAGTGTATACAGCCGCCTGGACGGGGAGCTGTTTTTT	CASSVYSRLDGELFF
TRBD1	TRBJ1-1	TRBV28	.	TGTGCCAGTCGGGACAGCCAGAACACTGAAGCTTTCTTT	CASRDSQNTEAFF
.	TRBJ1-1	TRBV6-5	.	TGTGCCAGCAGCTCCCGGGGTGGGATAGGCGAAGCTTTCTTT	CASSSRGGIGEAFF
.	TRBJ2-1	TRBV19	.	TGTGCCAGTAGTATAGTGGGGGGCTACAATGAGCAGTTCTTC	CASSIVGGYNEQFF
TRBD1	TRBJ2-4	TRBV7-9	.	TGTGCCAGCAGCTTAGCGGGACAGGGGAACATTCAGTACTTC	CASSLAGQGNIQYF
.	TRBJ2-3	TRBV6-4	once	TGTGCCAGCAGTGAGGGAGCGGGCGGTACGCAGTATTTT	CASSEGAGGTQYF
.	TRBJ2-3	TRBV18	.	TGTGCCAGCTCACCGCTGGATACGGGGGTAACGCAGTATTTT	CASSPLDTGVTQYF